Sequencing of this T cell receptor (beta chain) was carried out in a study of regulatory T cells in long-lasting Graves disease. Study-level results: Persistent cases of Graves' showed reduced TCR diversity relative to newly diagnosed patients. Under persistent disease, TRBV28, TRBJ1-2 and TRBJ2-5 were used preferentially.

The time point denotes: newly diagnosed GD, antithyroid drugs for less than 3 months. Scientists built the TCR library using RNA that was extracted from PBMCs. Germline V gene sequence: CDR1 SGHAT, CDR2 FQNNGV. Trimming took off 4 bases at V and 6 bases at J, with 19 bases between the two ends. The CDR3 spans 15 residues. This clonotype was recorded at least ten times. What it recognizes is unknown. According to the study, TCR beta libraries were built with iRepertoire HTBI primers and CDR3-region Arm-PCR. TCRdb independently ran MiXCR on the multiplex PCR reads; one entry per CDR3 protein. The sample records about 350,000 distinct CDR3 sequences, about 17% being singletons. The same sample was also used in a study of T cells in Graves' hyperthyroidism and ophthalmopathy. From that second work: First-round RT-PCR targeting the TCR CDR3 was performed with the HTBI primer set. Researchers report that a 13 V-J model separated ophthalmopathy from stable hyperthyroidism.

This TCR was sampled from a woman younger than 30 with Graves disease. The chain has TRBV11-2 and TRBJ2-7; D is uncertain. The sample in question was peripheral blood mononuclear cells (PBMCs), obtained at new diagnosis, from a patient treated with antithyroid drugs. CDR3 DNA: TGTGCCAGCAGCTCCGCGGTGCCCGCGCGTGCCGAGCAGTACTTC. Translated, it gives CASSSAVPARAEQYF. The whole variable domain, remainder taken from reference TRBV11-2 and TRBJ2-7, is EAGVAQSPRYKIIEKRQSVAFWCNPISGHATLYWYQQILGQGPKLLIQFQNNGVVDDSQLPKDRFSAERLKGVDSTLKIQPAKLEDSAVYLCASSSAVPARAEQYFGPGTRLTVT.